A selection of T cell receptor beta chains follows, all from one sample in a study of T-cell memory formation after mild COVID-19. Each CDR3 protein gets one entry after TCRdb re-called the 5' RACE reads with MiXCR. The data show a few hundred thousand distinct CDR3 sequences, 20% to 25% seen once. Sequenced input: PBMCs or a T cell subset sorted from them (not recorded which). These receptors all stem from an adult woman who had mild COVID-19 (a few samples of this study predate the infection). Cell type and time point are not known. Each CDR3 is given without its conserved first and last residue. Each record gives: V gene, CDR3 protein.

V: TRBV29-1; CDR3: SVGGLAGDQQSTDTQY
V: TRBV7-2; CDR3: ASSLGTLAGAPETQY
V: TRBV15; CDR3: ATSRDRYPYYGYT
V: TRBV6-1; CDR3: ASSDVLAGRDEQF
V: TRBV7-6; CDR3: ASSHRDYQTRGQF
V: TRBV20-1; CDR3: SARERGFYEQY
V: TRBV6-4; CDR3: ASSEVGQNGEQY
V: TRBV7-2; CDR3: ASSLDGSSPLH
V: TRBV18; CDR3: ASSLGTGSALEAF
V: TRBV27; CDR3: ASSFGRKETQY
V: TRBV11-2; CDR3: ASSPGVWVSTGNTIY
V: TRBV2; CDR3: ASSPDFSLHYEQY
V: TRBV7-9; CDR3: ASSPRDRMNTEAF
V: TRBV7-9; CDR3: ASSLGAYEQY
V: TRBV7-8; CDR3: ASSLGDRGYGYT
V: TRBV28; CDR3: ASREGTAPSSGNTIY